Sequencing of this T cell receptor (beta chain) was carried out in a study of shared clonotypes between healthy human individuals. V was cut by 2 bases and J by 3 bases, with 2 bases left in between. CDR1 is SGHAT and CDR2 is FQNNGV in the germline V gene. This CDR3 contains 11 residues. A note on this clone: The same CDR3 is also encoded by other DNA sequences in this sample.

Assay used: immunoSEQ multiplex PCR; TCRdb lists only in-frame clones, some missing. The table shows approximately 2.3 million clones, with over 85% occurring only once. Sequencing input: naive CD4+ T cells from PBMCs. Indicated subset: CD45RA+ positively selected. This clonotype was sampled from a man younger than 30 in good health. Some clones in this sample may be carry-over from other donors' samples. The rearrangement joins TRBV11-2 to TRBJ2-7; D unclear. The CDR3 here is CASSLRYEQYF. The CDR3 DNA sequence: TGTGCCAGCAGCTTACGCTACGAGCAGTACTTC.